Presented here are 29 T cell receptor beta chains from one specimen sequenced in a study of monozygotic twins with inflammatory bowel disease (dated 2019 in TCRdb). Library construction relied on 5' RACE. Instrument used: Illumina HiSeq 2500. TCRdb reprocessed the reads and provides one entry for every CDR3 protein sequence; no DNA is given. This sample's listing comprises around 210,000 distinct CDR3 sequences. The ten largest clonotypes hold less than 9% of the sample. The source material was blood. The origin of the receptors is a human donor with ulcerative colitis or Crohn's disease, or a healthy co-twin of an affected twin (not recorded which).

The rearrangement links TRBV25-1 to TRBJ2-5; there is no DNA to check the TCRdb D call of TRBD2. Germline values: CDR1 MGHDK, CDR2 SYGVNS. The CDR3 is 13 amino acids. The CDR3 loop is CASELAGVETQYF.

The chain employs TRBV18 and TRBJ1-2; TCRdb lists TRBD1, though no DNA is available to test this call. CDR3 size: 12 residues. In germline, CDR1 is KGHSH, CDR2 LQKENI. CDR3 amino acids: CASPGQDYGYTF.

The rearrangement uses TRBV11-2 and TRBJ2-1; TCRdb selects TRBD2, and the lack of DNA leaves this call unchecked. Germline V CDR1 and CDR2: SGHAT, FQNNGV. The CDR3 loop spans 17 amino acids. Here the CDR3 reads CASSSHSTFLAGNEQFF.

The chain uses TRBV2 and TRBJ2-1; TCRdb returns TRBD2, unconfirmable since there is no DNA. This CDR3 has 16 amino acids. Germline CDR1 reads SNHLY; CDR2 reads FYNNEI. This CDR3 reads CASSGTSGRSYNEQFF.

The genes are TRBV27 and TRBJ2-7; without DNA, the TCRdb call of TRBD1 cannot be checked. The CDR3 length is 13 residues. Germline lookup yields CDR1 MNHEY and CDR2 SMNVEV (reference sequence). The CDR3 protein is CASAGGSYYEQYF.

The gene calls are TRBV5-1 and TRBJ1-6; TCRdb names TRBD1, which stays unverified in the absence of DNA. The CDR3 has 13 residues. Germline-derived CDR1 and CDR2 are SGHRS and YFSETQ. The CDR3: CASSPGINSPLHF.

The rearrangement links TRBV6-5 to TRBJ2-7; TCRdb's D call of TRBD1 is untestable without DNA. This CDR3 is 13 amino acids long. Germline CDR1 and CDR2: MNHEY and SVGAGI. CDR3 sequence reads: CASSYSGAYEQYF.

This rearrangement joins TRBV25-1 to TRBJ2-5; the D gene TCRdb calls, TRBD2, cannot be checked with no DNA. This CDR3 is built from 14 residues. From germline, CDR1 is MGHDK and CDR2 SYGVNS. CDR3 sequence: CASSETSNFETQYF.

The CDR3 sequence is CASSQQGFTDTQYF. The genes are TRBV3-1 and TRBJ2-3; TCRdb gives TRBD1 as the D gene, but with no DNA this cannot be confirmed. The CDR3 runs 14 residues. Germline-derived CDR1 and CDR2 are LGHDT and YNNKEL (reference sequence).

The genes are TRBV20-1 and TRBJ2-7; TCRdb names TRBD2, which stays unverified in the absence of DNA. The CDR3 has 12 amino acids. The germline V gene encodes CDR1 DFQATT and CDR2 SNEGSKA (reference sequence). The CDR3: CSASLAGDEQYF.

The CDR3: CASSGGRNTGELFF. V is TRBV19 and J is TRBJ2-2; TCRdb proposes TRBD1, but this gene call is untestable without DNA. This CDR3 has 14 amino acids. Germline V gene data show CDR1 as LNHDA and CDR2 as SQIVND (reference sequence).

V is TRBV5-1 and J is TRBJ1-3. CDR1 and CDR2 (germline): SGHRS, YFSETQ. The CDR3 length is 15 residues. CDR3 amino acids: CASSLGHFIGNTIYF. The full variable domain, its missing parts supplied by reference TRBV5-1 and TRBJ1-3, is KAGVTQTPRYLIKTRGQQVTLSCSPISGHRSVSWYQQTPGQGLQFLFEYFSETQRNKGNFPGRFSGRQFSNSRSEMNVSTLELGDSALYLCASSLGHFIGNTIYFGEGSWLTVV.

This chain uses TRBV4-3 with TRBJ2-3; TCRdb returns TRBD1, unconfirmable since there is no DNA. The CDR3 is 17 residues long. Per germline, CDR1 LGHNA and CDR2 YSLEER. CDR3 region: CASSQDLTGASTDTQYF.

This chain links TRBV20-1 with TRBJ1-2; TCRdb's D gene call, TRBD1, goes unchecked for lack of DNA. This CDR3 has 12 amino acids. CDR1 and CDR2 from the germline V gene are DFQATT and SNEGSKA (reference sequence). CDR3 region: CSASATGNGYTF.

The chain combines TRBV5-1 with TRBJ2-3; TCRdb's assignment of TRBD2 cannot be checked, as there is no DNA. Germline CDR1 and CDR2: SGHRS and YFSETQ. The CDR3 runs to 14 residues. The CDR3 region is CASSFTSGTDTQYF. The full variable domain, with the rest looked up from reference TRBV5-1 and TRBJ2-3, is KAGVTQTPRYLIKTRGQQVTLSCSPISGHRSVSWYQQTPGQGLQFLFEYFSETQRNKGNFPGRFSGRQFSNSRSEMNVSTLELGDSALYLCASSFTSGTDTQYFGPGTRLTVL.

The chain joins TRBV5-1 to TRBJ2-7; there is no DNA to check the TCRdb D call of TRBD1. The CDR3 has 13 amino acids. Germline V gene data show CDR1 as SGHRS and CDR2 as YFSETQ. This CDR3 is CASKDTLYYEQYF.

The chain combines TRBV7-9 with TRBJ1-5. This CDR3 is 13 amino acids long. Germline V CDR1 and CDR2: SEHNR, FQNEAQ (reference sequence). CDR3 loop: CASSFSGDQPQHF.

The CDR3 spells CASSLRQGGSYNEQFF. The genes are TRBV4-2 and TRBJ2-1; with no DNA, the TCRdb D assignment of TRBD1 cannot be verified. CDR1 LGHNA and CDR2 YNFKEQ come from the germline V gene. This CDR3 comprises 16 residues.

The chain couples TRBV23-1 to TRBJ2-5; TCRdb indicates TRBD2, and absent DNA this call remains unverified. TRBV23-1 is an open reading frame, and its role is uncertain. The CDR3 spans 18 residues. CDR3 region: CASSQGLAGIHAQETQYF.

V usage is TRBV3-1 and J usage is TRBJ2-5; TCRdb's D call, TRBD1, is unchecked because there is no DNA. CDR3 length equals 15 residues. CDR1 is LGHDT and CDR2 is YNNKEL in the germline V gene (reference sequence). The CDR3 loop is CASSQNAQVAETQYF.

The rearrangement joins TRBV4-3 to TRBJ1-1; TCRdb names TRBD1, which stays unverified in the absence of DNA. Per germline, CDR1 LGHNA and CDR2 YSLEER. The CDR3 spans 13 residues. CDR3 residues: CASSQEGGSEAFF.

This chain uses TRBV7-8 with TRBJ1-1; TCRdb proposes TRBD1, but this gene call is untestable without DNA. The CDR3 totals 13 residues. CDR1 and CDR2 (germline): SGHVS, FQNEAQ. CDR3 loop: CASSRETDFEAFF.

The chain's CDR3 is CASSLVASGEETQYF. The V gene is TRBV5-1, the J gene TRBJ2-5; TCRdb indicates TRBD2, and absent DNA this call remains unverified. The V gene's germline CDR1 is SGHRS and CDR2 YFSETQ. CDR3 length: 15 residues.

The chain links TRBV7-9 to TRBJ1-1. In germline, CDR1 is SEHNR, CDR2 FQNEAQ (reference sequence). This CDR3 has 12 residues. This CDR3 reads CASSLITWKAFF.

CDR3: CASSPPRTLNNEQFF. The V gene is TRBV7-9, the J gene TRBJ2-1. The CDR3 has 15 amino acids. Germline assignment: CDR1 SEHNR and CDR2 FQNEAQ (reference sequence). Together with reference TRBV7-9 and TRBJ2-1, the CDR3 gives the full variable domain: DTGVSQNPRHKITKRGQNVTFRCDPISEHNRLYWYRQTLGQGPEFLTYFQNEAQLEKSRLLSDRFSAERPKGSFSTLEIQRTEQGDSAMYLCASSPPRTLNNEQFFGPGTRLTVL.

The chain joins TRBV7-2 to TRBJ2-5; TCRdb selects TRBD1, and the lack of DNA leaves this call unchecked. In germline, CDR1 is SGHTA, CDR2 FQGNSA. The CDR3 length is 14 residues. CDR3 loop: CASSSRGAVETQYF. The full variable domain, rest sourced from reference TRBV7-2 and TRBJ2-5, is GAGVSQSPSNKVTEKGKDVELRCDPISGHTALYWYRQSLGQGLEFLIYFQGNSAPDKSGLPSDRFSAERTGGSVSTLTIQRTQQEDSAVYLCASSSRGAVETQYFGPGTRLLVL.

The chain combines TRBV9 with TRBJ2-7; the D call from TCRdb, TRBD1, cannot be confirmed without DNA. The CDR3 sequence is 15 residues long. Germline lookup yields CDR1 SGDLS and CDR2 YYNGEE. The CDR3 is CASSPPGTGVAEQYF.

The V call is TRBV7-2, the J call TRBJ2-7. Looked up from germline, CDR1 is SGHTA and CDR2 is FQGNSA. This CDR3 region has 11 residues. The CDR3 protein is CASSLGVEQYF.

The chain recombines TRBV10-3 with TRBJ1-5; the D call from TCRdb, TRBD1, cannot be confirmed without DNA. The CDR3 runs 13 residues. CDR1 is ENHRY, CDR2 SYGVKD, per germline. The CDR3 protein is CAISPGANQPQHF.